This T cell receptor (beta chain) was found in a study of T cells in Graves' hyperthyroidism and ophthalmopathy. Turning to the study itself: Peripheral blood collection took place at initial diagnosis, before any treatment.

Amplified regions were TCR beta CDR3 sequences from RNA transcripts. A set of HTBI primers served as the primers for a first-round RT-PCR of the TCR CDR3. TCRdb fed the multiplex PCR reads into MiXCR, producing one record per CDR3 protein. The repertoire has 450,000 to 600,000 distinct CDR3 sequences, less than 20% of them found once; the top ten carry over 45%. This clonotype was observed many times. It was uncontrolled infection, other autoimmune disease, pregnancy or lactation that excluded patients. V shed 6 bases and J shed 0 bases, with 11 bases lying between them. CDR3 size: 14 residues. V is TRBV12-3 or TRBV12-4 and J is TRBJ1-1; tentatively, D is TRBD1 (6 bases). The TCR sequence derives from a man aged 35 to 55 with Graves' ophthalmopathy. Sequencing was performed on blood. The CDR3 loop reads CASRAGTLNTEAFF. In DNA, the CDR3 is TGTGCCAGCAGGGCCGGGACATTGAACACTGAAGCTTTCTTT.